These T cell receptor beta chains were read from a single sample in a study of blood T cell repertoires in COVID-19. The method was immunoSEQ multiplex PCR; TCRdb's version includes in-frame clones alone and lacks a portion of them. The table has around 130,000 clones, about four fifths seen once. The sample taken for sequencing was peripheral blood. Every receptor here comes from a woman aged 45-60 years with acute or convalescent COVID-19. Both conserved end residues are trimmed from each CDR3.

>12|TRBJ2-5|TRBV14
ASSRGLTEETQY
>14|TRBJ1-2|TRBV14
ASSRRRGTSGYGYT
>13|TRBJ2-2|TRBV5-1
ASSLRTPNTGELF
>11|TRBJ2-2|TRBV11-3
ASSFRWTGELF
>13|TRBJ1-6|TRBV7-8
ASSPGTGHNSPLH
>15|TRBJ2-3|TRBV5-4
ASSRGQGESFTDTQY
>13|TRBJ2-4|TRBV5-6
ASSLIQGAKNIQY
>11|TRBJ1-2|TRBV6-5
AIGQGAWYGYT
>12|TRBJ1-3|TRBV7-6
ASSLQGSGNTIY
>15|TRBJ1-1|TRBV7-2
ASSTLHRGRGNTEAF
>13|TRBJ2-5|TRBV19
ASSIDAGHWETQY
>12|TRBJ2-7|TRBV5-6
ASSLGQSSTTQY
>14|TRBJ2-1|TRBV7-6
ASSLIPGGGYNEQF
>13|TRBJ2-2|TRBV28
ASSLGGAGTGELF
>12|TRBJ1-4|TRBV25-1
ASSGQGRREKLF